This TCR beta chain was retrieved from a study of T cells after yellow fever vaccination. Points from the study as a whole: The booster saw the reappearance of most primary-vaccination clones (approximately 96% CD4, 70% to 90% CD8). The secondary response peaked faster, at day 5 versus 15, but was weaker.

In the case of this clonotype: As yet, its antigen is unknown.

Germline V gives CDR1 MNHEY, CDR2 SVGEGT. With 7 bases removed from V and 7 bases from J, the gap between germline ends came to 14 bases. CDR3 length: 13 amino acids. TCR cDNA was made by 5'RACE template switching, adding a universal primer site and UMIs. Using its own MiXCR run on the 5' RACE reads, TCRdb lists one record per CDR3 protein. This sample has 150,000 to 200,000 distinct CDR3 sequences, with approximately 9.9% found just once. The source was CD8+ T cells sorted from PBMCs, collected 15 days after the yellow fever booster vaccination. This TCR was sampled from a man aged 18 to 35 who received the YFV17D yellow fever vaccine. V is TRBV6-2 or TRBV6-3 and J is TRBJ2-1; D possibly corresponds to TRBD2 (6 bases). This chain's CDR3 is CASTFGTGNEQFF. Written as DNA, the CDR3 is TGTGCCAGCACCTTCGGGACTGGTAATGAGCAGTTCTTC.